Below, 30 T cell receptor beta chains from the same sample are listed, as sequenced in a study of T cell responses to AZD1222 COVID-19 vaccine. Sequencing was performed with immunoSEQ multiplex PCR; in TCRdb, only in-frame clones are kept and a portion is missing. The table lists 70,000 to 95,000 clones, around 90% of them singletons. This specimen was peripheral blood, taken 28 days after the second AZD1222 dose. Receptor source: an adult who received the AZD1222 COVID-19 vaccine.

The rearrangement uses TRBV5-6 and TRBJ2-7; D not resolved. The germline V gene encodes CDR1 SGHDT and CDR2 YYEEEE. This CDR3 is 11 amino acids long. Deletions cut 3 bases from V and 4 bases from J, with 5 bases between. The DNA of the CDR3 is TGTGCCAGCAGCTATGGTTACGAGCAGTACTTC. Protein sequence: CASSYGYEQYF.

The genes are TRBV28 and TRBJ1-4; 8 bases are a match to TRBD1. CDR1 and CDR2 from the germline V gene are MDHEN and SYDVKM. With 7 bases clipped from V and 3 bases from J, the junction kept 7 bases outside the gene matches. The CDR3 loop spans 15 amino acids. CDR3 sequence reads: CASMPQGEANEKLFF. CDR3 sequence (DNA): TGTGCCAGCATGCCACAGGGGGAAGCTAATGAAAAACTGTTTTTT.

The chain joins TRBV28 to TRBJ1-2; 9 nucleotides match TRBD1. Germline CDR1 is MDHEN and CDR2 is SYDVKM. With 6 bases clipped from V and 4 bases from J, the junction kept 12 bases outside the gene matches. The CDR3 consists of 16 residues. CDR3 loop: CASSLTGTGRFYGYTF. CDR3 sequence (DNA): TGTGCCAGCAGCCTTACGGGGACAGGGAGGTTCTATGGCTACACCTTC.

The chain joins TRBV5-4 to TRBJ1-5; 7 nucleotides align to TRBD1. Germline trimming cut 3 bases from V and 5 bases from J; bases unmatched to any gene: 11. Germline assignment: CDR1 SGHNT and CDR2 YYREEE (reference sequence). The CDR3 is 16 residues long. For the CDR3, the DNA is TGTGCCAGCAGCTGCCCCCGGAGACAGGGCCATCAGCCCCAGCATTTT. Translation gives CASSCPRRQGHQPQHF. Drawing the rest from reference TRBV5-4 and TRBJ1-5, the complete variable domain is ETGVTQSPTHLIKTRGQQVTLRCSSQSGHNTVSWYQQALGQGPQFIFQYYREEENGRGNFPPRFSGLQFPNYSSELNVNALELDDSALYLCASSCPRRQGHQPQHFGDGTRLSIL.

The chain recombines TRBV2 with TRBJ1-1; unclear D gene. CDR3 size: 15 residues. Trimming removed 3 bases at V and 4 bases at J, with 15 bases between. Germline V gene data show CDR1 as SNHLY and CDR2 as FYNNEI. In DNA form, the CDR3 reads TGTGCCAGCAGTGAGGGAGGGATGAGGGTCACTGAAGCTTTCTTT. It is translated as CASSEGGMRVTEAFF. Full variable domain (rest looked up from reference TRBV2 and TRBJ1-1): EPEVTQTPSHQVTQMGQEVILRCVPISNHLYFYWYRQILGQKVEFLVSFYNNEISEKSEIFDDQFSVERPDGSNFTLKIRSTKLEDSAMYFCASSEGGMRVTEAFFGQGTRLTVV.

This sequence joins TRBV4-1 and TRBJ2-3; 8 bases fit TRBD2. The CDR3 extends over 20 amino acids. The V and J ends lost 1 base and 0 bases, in that order; junction bases with no gene match: 15. Germline V CDR1 and CDR2: MGHRA, YSYEKL. CDR3 residues: CASSQAWTLGGLASTDTQYF. The DNA for the CDR3 is TGCGCCAGCAGCCAAGCTTGGACCCTCGGCGGACTAGCTAGCACAGATACGCAGTATTTT.

This clone was found a few times. The chain links TRBV27 to TRBJ2-1; no clear D gene. This CDR3 is 14 amino acids long. Per the germline V gene, CDR1 is MNHEY and CDR2 is SMNVEV (reference sequence). Trimming left V 8 bases short and J 0 bases short, with 11 bases between. The CDR3 region is CASRRISSYNEQFF. CDR3 sequence (DNA): TGTGCCAGCCGGCGGATTAGCTCCTACAATGAGCAGTTCTTC.

J is TRBJ2-7 and V is TRBV29-1; 8 bases map to TRBD1. CDR1 is SQVTM, CDR2 ANQGSEA, per germline. V lost 6 bases and J lost 4; bases outside the gene matches: 8. The CDR3 contains 13 residues. This CDR3 reads CSVQDRGPYEQYF. Written as DNA, the CDR3 is TGCAGCGTCCAAGACAGGGGACCGTACGAGCAGTACTTC.

The chain uses TRBV2 and TRBJ2-2; no clear D gene. The CDR3 contains 11 residues. Germline CDR1 and CDR2: SNHLY and FYNNEI. V was trimmed by 7 bases and J by 7 bases, leaving 7 bases between them. The CDR3 region is CASTAGGELFF. The CDR3 region has the DNA TGTGCCAGCACCGCAGGCGGGGAGCTGTTTTTT.

The rearrangement uses TRBV29-1 and TRBJ2-5; D possibly uses TRBD1 or TRBD2 (5 bases each). The CDR3 is made up of 11 amino acids. Trimming removed 7 bases from V and 2 bases from J, with 8 bases in between. Germline CDR1 and CDR2: SQVTM and ANQGSEA. The DNA of the CDR3 is TGCAGCGGGGACCTACAAGAGACCCAGTACTTC. This encodes CSGDLQETQYF.

This clone has just a few counts. The chain has TRBV4-1 and TRBJ2-2; D might be TRBD1 (6 bases). The germline V and J ends were trimmed by 5 bases and 1 base, with 11 bases remaining between them. Germline-derived CDR1 and CDR2 are MGHRA and YSYEKL. This CDR3 contains 15 residues. The CDR3 DNA reads TGCGCCAGCAGCTCGCCCAGGGGGAACACCGGGGAGCTGTTTTTT. Protein sequence: CASSSPRGNTGELFF.

V usage is TRBV5-1 and J usage is TRBJ1-1; 7 nucleotides agree with TRBD1. CDR1 and CDR2 (germline): SGHRS, YFSETQ. After removal of 4 bases from V and 6 bases from J, the junction contained 9 bases not matched to a gene. This CDR3 has 14 residues. CDR3 sequence (DNA): TGCGCCAGCAGCCTACAGGGGAATAGTGCTGAAGCTTTCTTT. Encoded protein: CASSLQGNSAEAFF. The full variable domain, in which reference TRBV5-1 and TRBJ1-1 provide the parts outside the CDR3, is KAGVTQTPRYLIKTRGQQVTLSCSPISGHRSVSWYQQTPGQGLQFLFEYFSETQRNKGNFPGRFSGRQFSNSRSEMNVSTLELGDSALYLCASSLQGNSAEAFFGQGTRLTVV.

This clone appeared a few times. V and J are TRBV30 and TRBJ1-1, with D possibly being TRBD1 (5 bases). The CDR3 covers 12 residues. Trimming pared 5 bases from V and 4 bases from J, leaving 11 bases between. CDR1 and CDR2 (germline): GTSNPN, SVGIG (reference sequence). As DNA, the CDR3 is TGTGCCTGGCACAGGAGATCCACTGAAGCTTTCTTT. Its protein is CAWHRRSTEAFF.

This clone showed up just once. V gene TRBV30 combines with J gene TRBJ1-3, with TRBD1 matching 10 bases. Germline CDR1 GTSNPN, CDR2 SVGIG (reference sequence). V was clipped by 1 base and J by 2 bases; unmatched bases: 2. This CDR3 spans 15 amino acids. The CDR3 region is CAWSAGQGAGNTIYF. For the CDR3, the DNA is TGTGCCTGGAGTGCCGGACAGGGGGCTGGAAACACCATATATTTT.

Written as DNA, the CDR3 is TGTGCCAGCAGCCAAGGGGGTTACGAGCAGTACTTC. Translation: CASSQGGYEQYF. V is TRBV12-3 or TRBV12-4 and J is TRBJ2-7; D might be TRBD1 (6 bases). Trimming removed 6 bases from V and 4 bases from J, with 10 bases in between. The CDR3 loop spans 12 amino acids.

The chain employs TRBV7-6 and TRBJ2-5; TRBD2 matches at 7 bases. V gave up 4 bases and J gave up 5 bases; unmatched junction bases: 10. The CDR3 runs 15 residues. Looked up from germline, CDR1 is SGHVS and CDR2 is FNYEAQ. The CDR3 loop is CASSSGRGGRETQYF. The CDR3 DNA is TGTGCCAGCAGCTCCGGCCGCGGGGGTAGGGAGACCCAGTACTTC. Full variable domain (missing parts from reference TRBV7-6 and TRBJ2-5): GAGVSQSPRYKVTKRGQDVALRCDPISGHVSLYWYRQALGQGPEFLTYFNYEAQQDKSGLPNDRFSAERPEGSISTLTIQRTEQRDSAMYRCASSSGRGGRETQYFGPGTRLLVL.

This chain joins TRBV6-2 or TRBV6-3 and TRBJ1-3; 7 nucleotides agree with TRBD1. J gave up 0 bases and V 2 bases, and 4 bases lay outside the gene matches. The CDR3 length is 16 residues. Looked up from germline, CDR1 is MNHEY and CDR2 is SVGEGT. In DNA form, the CDR3 reads TGTGCCAGCAGTTACACGGGACAGAGCTCTGGAAACACCATATATTTT. Translated, it gives CASSYTGQSSGNTIYF.

The chain is built from TRBV5-6 and TRBJ1-2; weak D call: TRBD1 (6 bases). Trimming stripped 3 bases from V and 0 bases from J, with 12 bases between. The CDR3 runs to 15 residues. The germline V gene encodes CDR1 SGHDT and CDR2 YYEEEE. The CDR3 bases are TGTGCCAGCAGCTCCACGACAGGATCTAACTATGGCTACACCTTC. Its translation is CASSSTTGSNYGYTF.

V gene TRBV10-3 combines with J gene TRBJ2-1; 7 bases align to TRBD1. The V segment lost 7 bases and the J segment 4 bases; nucleotides outside the gene matches: 4. The CDR3 spans 13 residues. Germline CDR1 reads ENHRY; CDR2 reads SYGVKD. CDR3 sequence: CAIKGALYNEQFF. The CDR3 DNA is TGTGCCATCAAGGGGGCCCTATACAATGAGCAGTTCTTC.

The chain has TRBV19 and TRBJ1-1; no clear D. This CDR3 is built from 14 residues. V was cut by 5 bases and J by 1 base, with 11 bases left in between. The V gene's germline CDR1 is LNHDA and CDR2 SQIVND (reference sequence). Here the CDR3 reads CASSSQRQNTEAFF. In DNA, the CDR3 is TGTGCCAGTAGTTCCCAGCGGCAGAACACTGAAGCTTTCTTT. The entire variable domain, with the rest obtained from reference TRBV19 and TRBJ1-1, is as follows: DGGITQSPKYLFRKEGQNVTLSCEQNLNHDAMYWYRQDPGQGLRLIYYSQIVNDFQKGDIAEGYSVSREKKESFPLTVTSAQKNPTAFYLCASSSQRQNTEAFFGQGTRLTVV.

This chain links TRBV3-1 (or the pseudogene TRBV3-2) with TRBJ1-5; D not resolved. The CDR3 is made up of 16 amino acids. V was trimmed by 1 base and J by 4 bases, leaving 14 bases between them. The germline gives CDR1 LGHDT, CDR2 YNNKEL (reference sequence). The CDR3 sequence: CASSQGAGYYNQPQHF. In DNA, the CDR3 is TGTGCCAGCAGCCAAGGGGCAGGTTACTATAATCAGCCCCAGCATTTT.

The chain recombines TRBV28 with TRBJ2-7; tentatively, D is TRBD1 or TRBD2 (5 bases each). V was cut by 6 bases and J by 3 bases, with 9 bases left in between. CDR3 length equals 12 residues. Germline CDR1 and CDR2: MDHEN and SYDVKM. As DNA, the CDR3 is TGTGCCAGCAGGGGGCGGGTCTACGAGCAGTACTTC. It specifies CASRGRVYEQYF. The full variable domain, rest sourced from reference TRBV28 and TRBJ2-7, is DVKVTQSSRYLVKRTGEKVFLECVQDMDHENMFWYRQDPGLGLRLIYFSYDVKMKEKGDIPEGYSVSREKKERFSLILESASTNQTSMYLCASRGRVYEQYFGPGTRLTVT.

This chain links TRBV2 with TRBJ1-2, with 8 bases identical to TRBD1. Germline V CDR1 and CDR2: SNHLY, FYNNEI. The CDR3 is 13 amino acids. V dropped 6 bases and J dropped 3; count of bases not matched to a gene: 3. The CDR3 sequence is CASSTDRDYGYTF. The CDR3 DNA reads as TGTGCCAGCAGCACGGACAGGGACTATGGCTACACCTTC.

The chain uses TRBV24-1 and TRBJ1-5; D unclear. The V end was cut by 4 bases, the J end by 9 bases, with 9 bases between. The length of the CDR3 is 12 residues. CDR1 is KGHDR, CDR2 SFDVKD, per germline. CDR3 coding DNA: TGTGCCACCAGTGACCCTCTAGGGCCCCAGCATTTT. Its translation: CATSDPLGPQHF.

The CDR3 loop reads CASSPSSPGQGTGELFF. The CDR3 nucleotides are TGTGCCAGCAGCCCGAGCTCTCCGGGACAGGGGACCGGGGAGCTGTTTTTT. V and J are TRBV9 and TRBJ2-2, with TRBD1 identical over 10 bases. In germline, CDR1 is SGDLS, CDR2 YYNGEE. V was pared by 4 bases and J by 5 bases, with 11 bases of the junction left unmatched. The length of the CDR3 is 17 residues.

This clone was seen once. This chain joins TRBV5-6 and TRBJ1-3, with TRBD1 matching 8 bases. There are 14 residues in the CDR3. Losses at the gene ends were 4 bases for V and 3 bases for J; bases not matched to a gene: 3. In germline, CDR1 is SGHDT, CDR2 YYEEEE. CDR3 sequence: CASSVGQVGNTIYF. The CDR3 DNA follows: TGTGCCAGCAGCGTGGGACAGGTTGGAAACACCATATATTTT. Using reference TRBV5-6 and TRBJ1-3 for the parts outside the CDR3, the full variable domain is DAGVTQSPTHLIKTRGQQVTLRCSPKSGHDTVSWYQQALGQGPQFIFQYYEEEERQRGNFPDRFSGHQFPNYSSELNVNALLLGDSALYLCASSVGQVGNTIYFGEGSWLTVV.

This chain joins TRBV19 and TRBJ2-2; D is perhaps TRBD1 (6 bases). Per germline, CDR1 LNHDA and CDR2 SQIVND (reference sequence). Trimming cost V 7 bases and J 4 bases, with 16 bases left between them. There are 15 residues in the CDR3. CDR3 protein: CASTRDTGSTGELFF. The CDR3 DNA follows: TGTGCCAGTACCCGAGACACAGGGAGCACCGGGGAGCTGTTTTTT.

The chain has TRBV23-1 and TRBJ1-5; maybe TRBD1 (5 bases). TRBV23-1 is marked as an open reading frame, function uncertain. V lost 3 bases and J lost 8, with 17 bases in between. The CDR3 has 15 residues. CDR3 sequence reads: CASSHEGHPSEPQHF. DNA of the CDR3: TGCGCCAGCAGTCACGAAGGACACCCTTCAGAGCCCCAGCATTTT.

This chain links TRBV4-1 with TRBJ2-4, with 9 bases fitting TRBD2. J lost 7 bases, V lost 0 bases, and 10 bases had no gene match. The V gene's germline CDR1 is MGHRA and CDR2 YSYEKL. The CDR3 is 17 amino acids. CDR3 coding DNA: TGCGCCAGCAGCCAAGAACCTGAAGCGGGGGGCGGGAACATTCAGTACTTC. Amino acids: CASSQEPEAGGGNIQYF.

The rearrangement uses TRBV19 and TRBJ1-2, with 9 bases fitting TRBD1. This CDR3 has 14 amino acids. Losses at the gene ends were 5 bases for V and 4 bases for J; bases not matched to a gene: 5. CDR1 and CDR2 (germline): LNHDA, SQIVND (reference sequence). CDR3 protein: CASSARDRAYGYTF. For the CDR3, the DNA is TGTGCCAGTAGTGCTCGGGACAGGGCCTATGGCTACACCTTC.